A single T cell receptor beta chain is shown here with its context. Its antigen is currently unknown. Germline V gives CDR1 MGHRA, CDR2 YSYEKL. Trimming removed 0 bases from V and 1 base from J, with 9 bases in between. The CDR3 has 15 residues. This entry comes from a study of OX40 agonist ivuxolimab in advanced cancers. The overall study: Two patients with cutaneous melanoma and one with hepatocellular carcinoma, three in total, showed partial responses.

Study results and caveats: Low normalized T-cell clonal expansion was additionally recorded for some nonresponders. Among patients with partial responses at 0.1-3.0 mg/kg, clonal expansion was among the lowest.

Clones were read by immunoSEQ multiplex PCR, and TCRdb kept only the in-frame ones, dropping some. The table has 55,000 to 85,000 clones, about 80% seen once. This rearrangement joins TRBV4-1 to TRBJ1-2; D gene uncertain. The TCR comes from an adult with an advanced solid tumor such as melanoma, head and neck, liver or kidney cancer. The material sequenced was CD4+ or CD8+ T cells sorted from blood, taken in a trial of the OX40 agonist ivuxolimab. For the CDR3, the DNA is TGCGCCAGCAGCCAAGAACCAGCAAGTAACTATGGCTACACCTTC. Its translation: CASSQEPASNYGYTF.